Listed here is a single T cell receptor beta chain. Its antigen is currently not known. No base quality values were provided; no much bigger clone lies one nucleotide off. The sample originates from a study of blood T cell repertoires in COVID-19 (dated by TCRdb to the early 2020s). For the study in its entirety: The collaborator samples originated in the United States, Italy and Spain and spanned the acute and convalescent phases of COVID-19. The dataset comprised deeply sampled blood TCRbeta repertoires from subjects exposed to, actively infected with, or recovered from COVID-19. The material from the prospective study consisted of cDNA or gDNA derived from T cells, B-cell-depleted T cells, or PBMCs. HLA class I and class II types, where available, came from metadata supplied by the sample provider rather than from assay-based typing. The repertoires were made available in a free public database intended to serve as a resource for research on the immune response to SARS-CoV-2. The sample metadata nearly always contained a de-identified subject ID, COVID-19 status, age in years and sex. Samples were obtained from the ongoing ImmuneRACE study (first 160 participants) and from some 1,200 subjects provided by 6 global collaborators. Points the paper makes about the study in general: The amount of clinical and demographic metadata varied by source and participant and was provided uncurated.

Each collaborating institution followed its own protocols to collect whole blood in K2EDTA tubes. For TCRbeta analysis, collaborator samples were shipped as frozen whole blood, as isolated PBMCs, or as DNA extracted from either sample type. TCRbeta CDR3 regions were amplified from genomic DNA using the immunoSEQ Assay, a bias-controlled multiplex PCR. Regarding the original processing steps: Within the assay, amplification of reference gene primers was used to estimate how many nucleated cells each sample contained. To quantify the absolute abundance of each unique TCRbeta CDR3 rearrangement, sequence reads were collapsed and filtered. For each sample, productive Simpson clonality was calculated as the square root of Simpson's diversity index over productive rearrangements. Imported from immuneACCESS, the table was reduced by TCRdb to in-frame sequences with V and J called. These copies leave out some clones; in studies compared against another copy, an unresolved V gene accounts for under half, and the cause of the remainder is not known. From that table come the V and J calls and clone size; the DNA was used to work out D and trimming. Across this sample there are 50,000 to 60,000 clones, with 82% seen only once. Around 5.9% of the sample is taken by the ten largest.

V is cut by 4 bases and J by 0 bases, and the space between the germline ends is 7 bases. CDR1 and CDR2, looked up from the germline V gene, are SGHAT and FQNNGV. Reading from cysteine to phenylalanine, the CDR3 counts 14 amino acids. The sequence is cut down to CDR3 DNA, 42 bases in frame from base 1. The rearrangement joined TRBV11-2 to TRBJ2-1; the D gene is unclear. Sequencing was done on a sample of peripheral blood. This receptor was identified in a human donor in a cohort sampled during active or convalescent COVID-19. CDR3 reads: CASSYASSYNEQFF. The sequenced DNA: TGTGCCAGCAGCTACGCCAGCTCCTACAATGAGCAGTTCTTC.